This T cell receptor beta chain was documented in a study of blood T cell repertoires in COVID-19. The overall study: Sample material is recorded as cDNA or gDNA derived from T cells, B-cell-depleted T cells, or PBMCs.

TCRdb keeps only in-frame clones here, not all; method: immunoSEQ multiplex PCR. The profile shows tens of thousands of clones, over 60% of them singletons. The table lists this clone with a few counts. The TCR comes from a woman aged 70-85 years with acute or convalescent COVID-19. The sample comprised peripheral blood.

The CDR3 DNA sequence: TGTGCCAGCAGGGGCGGGGGGGCCTACAATGAGCAGTTCTTC. Protein sequence: CASRGGGAYNEQFF. The rearrangement joins TRBV2 to TRBJ2-1; 9 bases are shared with TRBD2. Germline V gene sequence: CDR1 SNHLY, CDR2 FYNNEI. The V gene end was trimmed by 6 bases and the J gene end by 2 bases; junction bases not matched to a gene: 2. The CDR3 sequence is 14 residues long.